Shown below are 31 T cell receptor beta chains from a single sample sequenced in a study of blood T cell repertoires in COVID-19. The repertoire was sequenced with immunoSEQ multiplex PCR; TCRdb's copy has only in-frame clones and lacks some. This sample has under 200,000 clones; approximately 85% occur once, and the top ten carry 6% to 9%. Sequencing used peripheral blood. These receptors all come from a man aged 35 to 55 who had recovered from COVID-19.

This chain connects TRBV5-6 to TRBJ2-2; 9 bases align to TRBD1. CDR3 length equals 16 residues. Unmatched junction bases numbered 6, after V lost 3 bases and J lost 3 bases. Per the germline V gene, CDR1 is SGHDT and CDR2 is YYEEEE. This CDR3 is CASSSRGQGYTGELFF. In DNA, the CDR3 is TGTGCCAGCAGCTCAAGGGGACAGGGCTACACCGGGGAGCTGTTTTTT.

The rearrangement joins TRBV7-9 to TRBJ2-7; possibly TRBD2 for D (5 bases). CDR3 length equals 13 residues. V lost 3 bases and J 6 bases, leaving 12 bases between the germline ends. Germline V gene sequence: CDR1 SEHNR, CDR2 FQNEAQ (reference sequence). Here the CDR3 reads CASSFPREFEQYF. For the CDR3, the DNA is TGTGCCAGCAGCTTTCCAAGGGAGTTCGAGCAGTACTTC.

This clone was found a few times. V usage is TRBV6-4 and J usage is TRBJ2-3, with TRBD1 as a possible D gene (5 bases). Germline V gives CDR1 MRHNA, CDR2 SNTAGT. CDR3 size: 13 residues. V was cut by 4 bases and J by 5 bases, with 10 bases left in between. CDR3: CASSAQQEDTQYF. Here the CDR3 DNA reads TGTGCCAGCAGTGCCCAACAGGAAGATACGCAGTATTTT.

The genes are TRBV18 and TRBJ1-2, with unresolved D. Germline assignment: CDR1 KGHSH and CDR2 LQKENI. The CDR3 is 14 amino acids. The germline V and J ends were trimmed by 0 bases and 5 bases, with 10 bases remaining between them. CDR3 bases: TGTGCCAGCTCACCACCCGGGGTTGGATATGGCTACACCTTC. Its protein is CASSPPGVGYGYTF.

The chain is built from TRBV19 and TRBJ1-1; TRBD1 is a possible D gene (5 bases). CDR3 length: 13 amino acids. Trimming took off 5 bases at V and 2 bases at J, with 9 bases between the two ends. The V gene's germline CDR1 is LNHDA and CDR2 SQIVND (reference sequence). The CDR3 loop reads CASSGQGNTEAFF. The DNA for the CDR3 is TGTGCCAGTAGTGGGCAGGGAAACACTGAAGCTTTCTTT.

The count of this clone is one. The gene calls are TRBV2 and TRBJ2-3, with D unresolved. The germline V gene encodes CDR1 SNHLY and CDR2 FYNNEI. The CDR3 is 14 residues long. The V end was cut by 3 bases, the J end by 3 bases, with 10 bases between. The CDR3 protein is CASSDRLNTDTQYF. Here the CDR3 DNA reads TGTGCCAGCAGTGACAGACTTAATACAGATACGCAGTATTTT.

This clone is a singleton in its sample. The chain combines TRBV5-4 with TRBJ2-5; 9 nucleotides agree with TRBD2. This CDR3 region has 15 residues. The trim removed 0 bases at V and 5 bases at J, leaving 5 bases unmatched. Germline V gives CDR1 SGHNT, CDR2 YYREEE (reference sequence). CDR3 nucleotides: TGTGCCAGCAGCTTGGCGGGACTAGCAGAGGAGACCCAGTACTTC. It codes for CASSLAGLAEETQYF.

This CDR3 reads CASSQDRAGGPLDTQYF. The CDR3 DNA reads as TGCGCCAGCAGCCAAGATCGGGCGGGGGGGCCTCTAGATACGCAGTATTTT. The chain is built from TRBV4-1 and TRBJ2-3, with 9 bases lining up with TRBD2. The CDR3 length is 17 residues. Trimming removed 0 bases from V and 5 bases from J; junction bases left unmatched: 9. Per germline, CDR1 MGHRA and CDR2 YSYEKL.

The rearrangement links TRBV18 to TRBJ1-3; D is possibly TRBD1 (6 bases). The V end lost 1 base, the J end lost 0 bases, and 13 bases lay between the germline ends. The germline gives CDR1 KGHSH, CDR2 LQKENI. This CDR3 is 17 amino acids long. The CDR3 protein is CASSPRGQLRSGNTIYF. The CDR3 region has the DNA TGTGCCAGCTCACCACGCGGACAGTTACGCTCTGGAAACACCATATATTTT.

This clone was seen a few times. The chain has TRBV12-5 and TRBJ1-4, with D tentatively TRBD1 (5 bases). Trimming removed 6 bases from V and 10 bases from J, with 15 bases in between. CDR1 is LGHNT and CDR2 is FRNRAP in the germline V gene. This CDR3 region has 13 residues. CDR3 protein: CASGRDSSGKLFF. Written as DNA, the CDR3 is TGTGCTAGTGGACGCGACAGCTCAGGAAAACTGTTTTTT.

The CDR3 DNA follows: TGTGCCAGTAGTAGGGACAGGGGTTATGAAGCTTTCTTT. It yields the protein CASSRDRGYEAFF. The chain links TRBV19 to TRBJ1-1, with 10 bases matching TRBD1. The CDR3 sequence is 13 residues long. V shed 4 bases and J 7 bases; nucleotides not matched to a gene: 3. Looked up from germline, CDR1 is LNHDA and CDR2 is SQIVND (reference sequence).

The CDR3 is CASSLGGGYEQYF. The CDR3 DNA is TGTGCCAGCAGCTTGGGGGGAGGCTACGAGCAGTACTTC. The chain combines TRBV7-8 with TRBJ2-7; D might be TRBD2 (6 bases). In germline, CDR1 is SGHVS, CDR2 FQNEAQ. The ends were cut back, 3 bases at V and 3 bases at J, with 9 bases in the middle. The CDR3 has 13 amino acids.

The J gene is TRBJ2-2, the V gene TRBV28; tentative D call: TRBD2 (6 bases). Trimming left V 6 bases short and J 4 bases short, with 12 bases between. The CDR3 spans 14 residues. Germline V gives CDR1 MDHEN, CDR2 SYDVKM. The CDR3 DNA reads TGTGCCAGCAGCCCGCTAGCGAGCACCGGGGAGCTGTTTTTT. This gives the protein CASSPLASTGELFF. The variable domain in full, with the rest retrieved from reference TRBV28 and TRBJ2-2, is DVKVTQSSRYLVKRTGEKVFLECVQDMDHENMFWYRQDPGLGLRLIYFSYDVKMKEKGDIPEGYSVSREKKERFSLILESASTNQTSMYLCASSPLASTGELFFGEGSRLTVL.

The genes are TRBV27 and TRBJ2-1, with D possibly TRBD2 on 5 matching bases. In germline, CDR1 is MNHEY, CDR2 SMNVEV (reference sequence). This CDR3 spans 15 amino acids. The ends were cut back, 3 bases at V and 4 bases at J, with 13 bases in the middle. The chain's CDR3 is CASSLSSVNYNEQFF. The CDR3 bases are TGTGCCAGCAGTTTGAGTAGCGTGAATTACAATGAGCAGTTCTTC.

The rearrangement uses TRBV7-9 and TRBJ2-5; the D gene is possibly TRBD2 (7 bases). Between the trimmed V and J ends, which lost 11 bases and 0 bases, there was a span of 16 bases. CDR1 is SEHNR, CDR2 FQNEAQ, per germline (reference sequence). The CDR3 is 14 residues long. This CDR3 reads CAAVGGGHQETQYF. The CDR3 bases are TGTGCCGCCGTGGGGGGGGGCCACCAAGAGACCCAGTACTTC.

This clone has just one count. The chain carries TRBV3-1 (or the pseudogene TRBV3-2) and TRBJ1-2, with 9 bases lining up with TRBD1. Germline CDR1 is LGHDT and CDR2 is YNNKEL (reference sequence). The CDR3 runs 13 residues. V lost 5 bases to trimming and J lost 3 bases; unmatched junction nucleotides: 1. As DNA, the CDR3 is TGTGCCAGCAGCACAGGGGGCGACTATGGCTACACCTTC. It translates to CASSTGGDYGYTF.

This chain uses TRBV7-2 with TRBJ1-2; 10 positions agree with TRBD1. Germline-derived CDR1 and CDR2 are SGHTA and FQGNSA. This CDR3 has 17 residues. V was clipped by 1 base and J by 5 bases; unmatched bases: 10. CDR3 in DNA: TGTGCCAGCAGCTTAGGGCTCGACGGACAGGGGGGATATGGCTACACCTTC. Encoded protein: CASSLGLDGQGGYGYTF.

V and J are TRBV9 and TRBJ2-5; 7 nucleotides align to TRBD1. This CDR3 is built from 13 residues. The V gene's germline CDR1 is SGDLS and CDR2 YYNGEE. V shed 3 bases and J 4 bases; nucleotides not matched to a gene: 3. In nucleotides, the CDR3 is TGTGCCAGCAGCGACGACAGGGTAGAGACCCAGTACTTC. Protein sequence: CASSDDRVETQYF.

The rearrangement uses TRBV19 and TRBJ1-2; no clear D. The ends were cut back, 0 bases at V and 10 bases at J, with 12 bases in the middle. There are 13 residues in the CDR3. CDR1 is LNHDA and CDR2 is SQIVND in the germline V gene (reference sequence). The CDR3: CASSIDPYGYYTF. CDR3 nucleotide sequence: TGTGCCAGTAGTATAGATCCGTACGGTTACTACACCTTC.

V is TRBV7-8 and J is TRBJ2-7, with 13 bases aligning to TRBD2. Germline V gene lookup returns CDR1 SGHVS and CDR2 FQNEAQ. The V and J ends lost 4 bases and 5 bases, in that order; junction bases with no gene match: 11. The CDR3 totals 17 residues. The CDR3 spells CASSSRLAGGLVHEQYF. The DNA of the CDR3 is TGTGCCAGCAGCTCCCGACTAGCGGGAGGCCTCGTCCACGAGCAGTACTTC.

This clone has only a few counts. The gene calls are TRBV19 and TRBJ1-5; TRBD1 is a possible D gene (5 bases). The CDR3 length is 14 residues. Trimming left V 2 bases short and J 3 bases short, with 8 bases between. Per germline, CDR1 LNHDA and CDR2 SQIVND (reference sequence). CDR3 nucleotides: TGTGCCAGTAGTATACAGGGCAACAATCAGCCCCAGCATTTT. It encodes CASSIQGNNQPQHF.

The table lists this clone with a few counts. CDR3 in DNA: TGTGCCAGCAGCTTAATTCCAGGGGAAGGCTACACCTTC. Protein product: CASSLIPGEGYTF. The chain is built from TRBV7-3 and TRBJ1-2, with D perhaps matching TRBD1 (6 bases). The length of the CDR3 is 13 residues. V lost 1 base and J lost 8, with 11 bases in between. Germline CDR1 and CDR2: SGHTA and FQGTGA.

The CDR3 protein is CAWSQGNYGYTF. The CDR3 nucleotides are TGTGCCTGGAGTCAGGGGAACTATGGCTACACCTTC. This chain uses TRBV30 with TRBJ1-2; D is possibly TRBD1 (6 bases). CDR3 length: 12 residues. Deletions cut 2 bases from V and 2 bases from J, with 6 bases between. Germline values: CDR1 GTSNPN, CDR2 SVGIG (reference sequence).

The chain links TRBV18 to TRBJ2-1, with D tentatively TRBD2 (6 bases). In germline, CDR1 is KGHSH, CDR2 LQKENI. V lost 4 bases and J 3 bases, leaving 16 bases between the germline ends. The CDR3 covers 16 residues. CDR3 in amino acids: CASSRGYREFYNEQFF. CDR3 bases: TGTGCCAGCTCACGCGGCTACCGGGAGTTCTACAATGAGCAGTTCTTC.

The chain is built from TRBV5-4 and TRBJ2-2; 7 nucleotides agree with TRBD1. V was pared by 4 bases and J by 0 bases, with 3 bases of the junction left unmatched. The CDR3 consists of 15 residues. The germline V gene encodes CDR1 SGHNT and CDR2 YYREEE (reference sequence). CDR3 loop: CASSRQGANTGELFF. CDR3 sequence (DNA): TGTGCCAGCAGCAGACAGGGCGCGAACACCGGGGAGCTGTTTTTT.

As regards this clone: The sample holds other DNA sequences that translate to the same CDR3. The gene calls are TRBV5-1 and TRBJ1-1; D is ambiguous. The CDR3 has 13 amino acids. Germline assignment: CDR1 SGHRS and CDR2 YFSETQ. Trimming removed 5 bases from V and 1 base from J, with 9 bases in between. CDR3 amino acids: CASSEGSNTEAFF. The CDR3 DNA reads TGCGCCAGCAGTGAGGGCTCGAACACTGAAGCTTTCTTT.

The chain combines TRBV19 with TRBJ1-1; D is ambiguous. Germline-derived CDR1 and CDR2 are LNHDA and SQIVND (reference sequence). Trimming took off 7 bases at V and 3 bases at J, with 6 bases between the two ends. The CDR3 runs 11 residues. CDR3 residues: CASKYYTEAFF. CDR3 in DNA: TGTGCCAGTAAATATTACACTGAAGCTTTCTTT.

V is TRBV27 and J is TRBJ2-1; 8 nucleotides agree with TRBD1. This CDR3 contains 17 residues. From germline, CDR1 is MNHEY and CDR2 SMNVEV (reference sequence). Losses at the gene ends were 6 bases for V and 6 bases for J; bases not matched to a gene: 16. The CDR3 region has the DNA TGTGCCAGCAGATTAGACAGGGGTATGTCCCGGGGCAATGAGCAGTTCTTC. Protein product: CASRLDRGMSRGNEQFF.

The gene calls are TRBV9 and TRBJ1-1; D is uncertain. The length of the CDR3 is 14 residues. The germline gives CDR1 SGDLS, CDR2 YYNGEE. Trimming removed 3 bases at V and 3 bases at J, with 12 bases between. The CDR3, as DNA: TGTGCCAGCAGCGCCGATAGATCCGACACTGAAGCTTTCTTT. Its protein product is CASSADRSDTEAFF.

The V gene is TRBV7-2, the J gene TRBJ2-5; 8 bases are a match to TRBD2. The CDR3 length is 16 residues. Germline lookup yields CDR1 SGHTA and CDR2 FQGNSA. V trimming: 5 bases; J trimming: 2 bases; junction bases outside the gene matches: 10. The CDR3 DNA reads TGTGCCAGCAGCCCCGACCGACTAGCGAGACAAGAGACCCAGTACTTC. This encodes CASSPDRLARQETQYF.

The rearrangement links TRBV7-2 to TRBJ2-2, with D perhaps matching TRBD2 (6 bases). V was trimmed by 5 bases and J by 5 bases, leaving 15 bases between them. The CDR3 spans 15 residues. Germline V CDR1 and CDR2: SGHTA, FQGNSA. The DNA for the CDR3 is TGTGCCAGCAGCCCCGGCCTGGGGGGAACCGGGGAGCTGTTTTTT. Its protein is CASSPGLGGTGELFF.